These 11 T cell receptor beta chains share one sample of origin, sequenced in a study of T-cell memory formation after mild COVID-19. MiXCR, run by TCRdb on the 5' RACE reads, gives a single entry per CDR3 protein. The table lists about 350,000 distinct CDR3 sequences, around 14% of them singletons, with about 22% in the top ten. Sequencing was done on a sample of PBMCs or a T cell subset sorted from them (not recorded which). The origin of the receptors is a man aged 18-30 years who had mild COVID-19 (a few samples of this study predate the infection). Cell type and time point are not known.

This chain uses TRBV4-3 with TRBJ1-5; 8 positions match TRBD1. Germline assignment: CDR1 LGHNA and CDR2 YSLEER. The CDR3 consists of 19 residues. J gave up 6 bases and V 0 bases, and 16 bases lay outside the gene matches. The CDR3 DNA sequence: TGCGCCAGCAGCCAAGATCTGGACAGGGAGTTCGGTCAGCGTCAGCCCCAGCATTTT. Translating gives CASSQDLDREFGQRQPQHF.

This clonotype was seen only a few times. The V gene is TRBV28, the J gene TRBJ2-2, with D unresolved. The length of the CDR3 is 14 residues. V was clipped by 3 bases and J by 5 bases, with 10 bases between them. Germline values: CDR1 MDHEN, CDR2 SYDVKM. The DNA for the CDR3 is TGTGCCAGCAGTTTCAGATCCGGGACCGGGGAGCTGTTTTTT. Translation gives CASSFRSGTGELFF.

V gene TRBV5-1 combines with J gene TRBJ1-5, with 7 bases identical to TRBD1. This CDR3 has 18 residues. Germline V gene data show CDR1 as SGHRS and CDR2 as YFSETQ. The V gene end was trimmed by 0 bases and the J gene end by 2 bases; junction bases not matched to a gene: 11. The CDR3 reads CASSLVVEGALGNQPQHF. The CDR3 DNA sequence: TGCGCCAGCAGCTTGGTGGTTGAGGGGGCCTTAGGCAATCAGCCCCAGCATTTT.

This clonotype was seen ten or more times. The chain has TRBV5-4 and TRBJ2-1; tentatively, D is TRBD1 or TRBD2 (6 bases each). CDR1 and CDR2 from the germline V gene are SGHNT and YYREEE (reference sequence). The CDR3 spans 15 residues. V was pared by 6 bases and J by 4 bases, with 17 bases between. The CDR3 DNA follows: TGTGCCAGCAAAGAGGGGGGCCCGTGGTACAATGAGCAGTTCTTC. Residues: CASKEGGPWYNEQFF.

This clonotype appeared many times. This chain uses TRBV5-1 with TRBJ1-6; D gene ambiguous. CDR3 length equals 13 residues. The V end lost 4 bases, the J end lost 7 bases, and 9 bases lay between the germline ends. CDR1 and CDR2 (germline): SGHRS, YFSETQ. CDR3 sequence: CASSEYGNSPLHF. The CDR3 DNA sequence: TGCGCCAGCAGCGAGTACGGAAATTCACCCCTCCACTTT. The complete variable domain, with remaining parts taken from reference TRBV5-1 and TRBJ1-6, reads KAGVTQTPRYLIKTRGQQVTLSCSPISGHRSVSWYQQTPGQGLQFLFEYFSETQRNKGNFPGRFSGRQFSNSRSEMNVSTLELGDSALYLCASSEYGNSPLHFGNGTRLTVT.

This clonotype was counted many times. The chain links TRBV7-2 to TRBJ1-2, with no clear D. The germline CDR1 and CDR2 sequences are SGHTA and FQGNSA. Trimming left V 3 bases short and J 6 bases short, with 11 bases between. This CDR3 has 13 residues. CDR3 sequence reads: CASSFSSVDGYTF. The CDR3 bases are TGTGCCAGCAGCTTTTCTTCCGTGGATGGCTACACCTTC.

The chain links TRBV4-1 to TRBJ2-2; 9 bases are shared with TRBD2. The CDR3 runs to 18 residues. Germline assignment: CDR1 MGHRA and CDR2 YSYEKL. The ends lost 1 base at V and 6 bases at J; junction bases unmatched: 12. CDR3 in amino acids: CASSQVGPASGVPGELFF. The DNA of the CDR3 is TGCGCCAGCAGCCAAGTTGGGCCGGCTAGCGGGGTACCCGGGGAGCTGTTTTTT.

This chain links TRBV18 with TRBJ1-6, with D uncertain. CDR1 and CDR2 (germline): KGHSH, LQKENI. The CDR3 contains 14 residues. V was clipped by 6 bases and J by 7 bases, with 13 bases between them. CDR3 DNA: TGTGCCAGCTCGAGAGAGGGAGGGAATTCACCCCTCCACTTT. Its translation: CASSREGGNSPLHF.

The chain recombines TRBV12-3 or TRBV12-4 with TRBJ2-3, with D unclear. The CDR3 contains 14 residues. With 6 bases removed from V and 2 bases from J, the gap between germline ends came to 12 bases. The CDR3 loop is CASSPLLNTDTQYF. As DNA, the CDR3 is TGTGCCAGCAGCCCCCTACTGAACACAGATACGCAGTATTTT.

The chain is built from TRBV6-5 and TRBJ2-7; maybe TRBD1 (5 bases). The length of the CDR3 is 13 residues. Germline lookup yields CDR1 MNHEY and CDR2 SVGAGI. The ends were cut back, 8 bases at V and 3 bases at J, with 14 bases in the middle. This CDR3 reads CASSRGYNYEQYV. DNA of the CDR3: TGTGCCAGCTCAAGGGGATATAACTACGAGCAGTACGTC.

This clonotype has a handful of counts. This chain uses TRBV7-2 with TRBJ2-1; TRBD2 matches at 13 bases. CDR3 length equals 18 residues. Germline assignment: CDR1 SGHTA and CDR2 FQGNSA. The V gene end was trimmed by 4 bases and the J gene end by 0 bases; junction bases not matched to a gene: 6. The CDR3 region is CASSSRLAGGPSYNEQFF. In DNA, the CDR3 is TGTGCCAGCAGCTCCCGACTAGCGGGGGGACCCTCCTACAATGAGCAGTTCTTC.